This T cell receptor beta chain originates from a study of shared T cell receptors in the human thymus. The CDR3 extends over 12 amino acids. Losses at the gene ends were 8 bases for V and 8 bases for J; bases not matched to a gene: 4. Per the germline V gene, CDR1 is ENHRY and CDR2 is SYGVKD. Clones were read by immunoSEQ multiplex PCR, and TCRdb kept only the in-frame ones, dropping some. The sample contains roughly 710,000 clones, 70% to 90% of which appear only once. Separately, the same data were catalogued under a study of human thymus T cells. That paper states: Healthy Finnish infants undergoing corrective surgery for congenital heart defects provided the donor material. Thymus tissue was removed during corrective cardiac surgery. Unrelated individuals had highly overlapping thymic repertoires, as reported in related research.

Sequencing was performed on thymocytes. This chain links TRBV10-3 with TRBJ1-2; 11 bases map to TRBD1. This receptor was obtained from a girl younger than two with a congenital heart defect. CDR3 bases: TGTGCCATCTCCTGGACAGGGGGCGGCTACACCTTC. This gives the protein CAISWTGGGYTF.